This record concerns one T cell receptor (beta chain) sequence. Its antigen remains unidentified. The CDR3 runs to 14 residues. V was trimmed by 6 bases and J by 6 bases, leaving 12 bases between them. Germline V gene data show CDR1 as LNHDA and CDR2 as SQIVND (reference sequence). Profiling relied on immunoSEQ multiplex PCR, and the TCRdb table lists in-frame clones only, not all of them. The sample records tens of thousands of clones, about nine tenths being singletons. These data come from a study of early stage breast cancer tumors. General study findings and limits: Compared with adjacent normal breast tissue, tumors showed 2 to 3-fold greater T cell density and higher clonality.

Sequenced: blood. J is TRBJ1-6 and V is TRBV19; no firm D call. This sequence originates from a person aged 70 to 85 with breast cancer. The DNA for the CDR3 is TGTGCCAGTAGCCCCGGGATTCTTAATTCACCCCTCCACTTT. Translation: CASSPGILNSPLHF. Combining the CDR3 with reference TRBV19 and TRBJ1-6 gives the whole variable domain DGGITQSPKYLFRKEGQNVTLSCEQNLNHDAMYWYRQDPGQGLRLIYYSQIVNDFQKGDIAEGYSVSREKKESFPLTVTSAQKNPTAFYLCASSPGILNSPLHFGNGTRLTVT.